This T cell receptor (beta chain) stems from a study of Ad26.COV2.S vaccination and SARS-CoV-2 variants. The sample holds one count of this clone. Antigen: not known. Profiled with immunoSEQ multiplex PCR; TCRdb holds only in-frame clones, not every one. The top ten hold around 7.3% of the sample, which has 350,000 to 450,000 clones, around four fifths seen once. This sample's treatment: over 15 received Ad26.COV2.S at low or high dose, single or two shots; about 5 received placebo; per-sample allocation not given. After the first vaccine or placebo injection, samples were drawn on day 63. Based in Boston, the donor was an adult of 18-55 years. The vaccine delivered Wuhan-strain SARS-CoV-2 spike through an Ad26 vector. Study conclusions and caveats: Possibly, TCR breadth and depth analyses underestimated total T cell responses. Spike-specific TCR breadth in vaccine recipients exceeded that seen in placebo recipients.

The V and J ends lost 2 bases and 0 bases respectively, with 12 bases between them. The CDR3 is 16 residues long. This chain links TRBV5-3 with TRBJ2-1; D is ambiguous. TRBV5-3 carries the ORF label, with uncertain function. The TCR comes from a person aged 18-60 years who received the Ad26.COV2.S COVID-19 vaccine or a placebo. This material consisted of peripheral blood, taken in a trial of Ad26.COV2.S vaccine versus placebo. DNA for the CDR3: TGTGCCAGAAGCTTAGGTCCCCCAAGCTCCTACAATGAGCAGTTCTTC. Translation gives CARSLGPPSSYNEQFF.